Following are 6 T cell receptor beta chains from one sample sequenced in a study of naive and memory T cell subsets. What these receptors recognize is not known. Study-wide points: Possibly reflecting memory cells re-expressing CD45RA, a few larger clonotypes occurred in naive repertoires, especially CD8.

Both TRBC1 and TRBC2 were covered by a beta constant-region primer of two equimolar oligonucleotides. Nested alpha and beta constant-region primers with the SP2 primer drove four PCR rounds on ligated cDNA. TCRdb re-analysed the UMI-ligation and nested PCR reads in MiXCR, keeping a single row per CDR3 protein. Found here are 150,000 or so distinct CDR3 sequences, over 20% of them singletons; the top ten hold 0.09% to 0.13%. Source material: naive CD4+ T cells from blood. The receptors were sampled from a human donor in good health.

The chain employs TRBV5-1 and TRBJ2-1, with no clear D. V was trimmed by 4 bases and J by 5 bases, leaving 4 bases between them. This CDR3 spans 11 amino acids. The germline gives CDR1 SGHRS, CDR2 YFSETQ. The CDR3 DNA reads TGCGCCAGCAGCGTCCACAATGAGCAGTTCTTC. Amino acids: CASSVHNEQFF.

This clonotype was found a few times. The chain joins TRBV20-1 to TRBJ1-1, with D perhaps matching TRBD1 (5 bases). Trimming cost V 3 bases and J 1 base, with 9 bases left between them. This CDR3 contains 13 residues. CDR1 is DFQATT, CDR2 SNEGSKA, per germline (reference sequence). The CDR3 bases are TGCAGTGCTAGGTTAGGGACGAACACTGAAGCTTTCTTT. Translated: CSARLGTNTEAFF.

The J gene is TRBJ1-1, the V gene TRBV10-2; unclear D gene. V lost 2 bases, J lost 1 base, and 8 bases lay in between. CDR1 and CDR2 from the germline V gene are WSHSY and SAAADI. The length of the CDR3 is 14 residues. The CDR3 loop reads CASSEKVANTEAFF. CDR3 nucleotides: TGCGCCAGCAGTGAGAAGGTTGCGAACACTGAAGCTTTCTTT.

This clonotype was found a few times. This chain uses TRBV2 with TRBJ1-1; 7 bases are a match to TRBD1. Germline assignment: CDR1 SNHLY and CDR2 FYNNEI. This CDR3 has 13 amino acids. V lost 5 bases to trimming and J lost 3 bases; unmatched junction nucleotides: 3. The CDR3 spells CASSLQGYTEAFF. CDR3 bases: TGTGCCAGCAGTCTACAGGGGTACACTGAAGCTTTCTTT.

This clonotype was picked up many times. The chain joins TRBV7-2 to TRBJ1-5; no definite D call. The CDR3 contains 12 residues. Trimming left V 1 base short and J 9 bases short, with 7 bases between. Germline CDR1 and CDR2: SGHTA and FQGNSA. The CDR3 loop is CASSLGEPPQHF. The CDR3 coding sequence is TGTGCCAGCAGCTTAGGGGAGCCGCCCCAGCATTTT.

This clonotype showed up just a few times. The chain has TRBV7-2 and TRBJ2-3; 9 nucleotides match TRBD1. J lost 1 base, V lost 5 bases, and 4 bases had no gene match. The CDR3 is made up of 15 amino acids. CDR1 and CDR2 from the germline V gene are SGHTA and FQGNSA. The CDR3 is CASSLGTGRTDTQYF. CDR3 nucleotide sequence: TGTGCCAGCAGCCTTGGGACAGGGCGCACAGATACGCAGTATTTT.